Here is one T cell receptor (beta chain) with its context. This sample was included in a study of CD8 T cells in Susac syndrome. The authors reverse transcribed roughly 0.5 to 1 ug RNA with random hexamers. TCRdb re-analysed the immunoSEQ multiplex PCR reads in MiXCR, keeping a single row per CDR3 protein. This table has about 290,000 distinct CDR3 sequences, over 75% appearing once. Germline V gene data show CDR1 as SGHAT and CDR2 as FQNNGV. With V trimmed by 1 base and J by 8 bases, 24 bases remained unmatched. The CDR3 is 21 residues long. The chain joins TRBV11-2 to TRBJ2-1; TRBD2 agrees at 9 bases. The clonotype originates from a human donor with multiple sclerosis. Material for sequencing was CD8+ T cells from PBMCs. The CDR3 DNA sequence: TGTGCCAGCAGCTTAGTCCGGGCTGCCGGGTTGATAGCGGGAGTAACGGATGAGCAGTTCTTC. Amino acid sequence: CASSLVRAAGLIAGVTDEQFF.